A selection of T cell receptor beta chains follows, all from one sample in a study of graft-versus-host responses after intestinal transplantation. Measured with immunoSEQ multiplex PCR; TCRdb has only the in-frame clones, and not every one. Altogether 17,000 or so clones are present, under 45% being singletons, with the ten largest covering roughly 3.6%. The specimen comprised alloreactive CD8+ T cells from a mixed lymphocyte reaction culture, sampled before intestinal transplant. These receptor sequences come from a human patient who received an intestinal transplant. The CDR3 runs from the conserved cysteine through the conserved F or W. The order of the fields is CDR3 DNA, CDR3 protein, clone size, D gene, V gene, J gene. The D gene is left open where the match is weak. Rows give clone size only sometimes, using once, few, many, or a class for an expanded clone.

TGTGCCACCAGCAGAGATCTAGGGAGCGGAAATGAGCAGTTCTTC,CATSRDLGSGNEQFF,few,NA,TRBV15,TRBJ2-1
TGTGCCAGCAGTTTCGCCAGGGTGAACACCGGGGAGCTGTTTTTT,CASSFARVNTGELFF,few,NA,TRBV27,TRBJ2-2
TGTGCCAGCAGCCCAGGCACCTTTGGATATGGCTACACCTTC,CASSPGTFGYGYTF,NA,NA,TRBV6-5,TRBJ1-2
TGTGCCAGCAGTTTATCCCCCTCGGACAGCCTGTATCAGCCCCAGCATTTT,CASSLSPSDSLYQPQHF,NA,NA,TRBV28,TRBJ1-5
TGCAGCGTTGAGCCACTGAGGCCCTTTTACAATGAGCAGTTCTTC,CSVEPLRPFYNEQFF,NA,NA,TRBV29-1,TRBJ2-1
TGTGCCAGCAGTCTCCTCCAGTTGGGTGTCTACGAGCAGTACTTC,CASSLLQLGVYEQYF,NA,NA,TRBV28,TRBJ2-7
TGCGCCAGCAGCCCAGGGACAGGGCTTCAAGACGAGCAGTACTTC,CASSPGTGLQDEQYF,few,TRBD1,TRBV5-1,TRBJ2-7
TGTGCCAGCAGCTTCTCGACAGGGTACGAGCAGTACTTC,CASSFSTGYEQYF,few,TRBD1,TRBV7-9,TRBJ2-7
TGTGCCAGCAGCTTTTTCATCTCAGGGAACTATGGCTACACCTTC,CASSFFISGNYGYTF,NA,NA,TRBV5-5,TRBJ1-2
TGTGCCAGCAGCGTAGTGTCGGAGGCAGGAGGTGGCTACACCTTC,CASSVVSEAGGGYTF,NA,NA,TRBV9,TRBJ1-2
TGTGCCAGTAGTATTTCGACGAACTATGGCTACACCTTC,CASSISTNYGYTF,NA,NA,TRBV19,TRBJ1-2
TGCAGCGTTGATGGCGGGGGTCCCTACAATGAGCAGTTCTTC,CSVDGGGPYNEQFF,NA,TRBD2,TRBV29-1,TRBJ2-1
TGTGCCAGCAGCTTGCCCGGGACTAGCGGGGGGGTTGAGCAGTTCTTC,CASSLPGTSGGVEQFF,NA,TRBD2,TRBV7-8,TRBJ2-1
TGTGCCTGGAGTGGGGATCAGGGGAACACTGAAGCTTTCTTT,CAWSGDQGNTEAFF,medium-sized,NA,TRBV30,TRBJ1-1
TGTGCCAGCAGCATCGGACTGTTCTACGAGCAGTACTTC,CASSIGLFYEQYF,NA,NA,TRBV7-7,TRBJ2-7
TGTGCCAGCAGCTTGGAAGGGGGCCACTACGAGCAGTACTTC,CASSLEGGHYEQYF,few,TRBD1,TRBV4-2,TRBJ2-7
TGCGCCAGCAGCTTGGATAACACTGAAGCTTTCTTT,CASSLDNTEAFF,few,NA,TRBV5-1,TRBJ1-1
TGTGCCAGCAGCCTAGCGGGAGACTACAATGAGCAGTTCTTC,CASSLAGDYNEQFF,NA,TRBD2,TRBV2,TRBJ2-1
TGTGCCAGCAGTGATCTGGGTTCCTTCCTGGGGGAAAAACTGTTTTTT,CASSDLGSFLGEKLFF,medium-sized,NA,TRBV6-1,TRBJ1-4
TGCGCCAGCAGCGAGGGGTGGTCCGGGGAGCTGTTTTTT,CASSEGWSGELFF,NA,NA,TRBV5-1,TRBJ2-2
TGCGCCAGCAGCCAAGGACCGGGCTCTGGAAACACCATATATTTT,CASSQGPGSGNTIYF,few,NA,TRBV4-1,TRBJ1-3
TGTGCCAGCAGCTGGGAAGGGAATGGAATTGAGACCCAGTACTTC,CASSWEGNGIETQYF,NA,NA,TRBV9,TRBJ2-5
TGCGCCAGCAGCCAAGAAGGAGGACTGACTAGTGGGGACTACGAGCAGTACTTC,CASSQEGGLTSGDYEQYF,few,NA,TRBV4-1,TRBJ2-7
TGTGCCAGCAGTTACGGGACAGGGGCGTACGAGCAGTACTTC,CASSYGTGAYEQYF,NA,TRBD1,TRBV28,TRBJ2-7
TGTGCCAGCAGCTGGGGGACTAGCGGGATCTACAATGAGCAGTTCTTC,CASSWGTSGIYNEQFF,NA,TRBD2,TRBV5-4,TRBJ2-1
TGTGCCAGCAGCTTATCCCCGACAGGCGAAGCTTTCTTT,CASSLSPTGEAFF,few,NA,TRBV7-7,TRBJ1-1